The present T cell receptor beta chain was sequenced within a study of shared clonotypes between healthy human individuals. General study findings and limits: Generation of non-shared clonotypes was less probable than generation of clonotypes shared by all four donors. Between a handful of donors, naive CD4 clonotypes were shared at a level of around 4.8%.

In the case of this clone: The target antigen is unknown.

Naive-designated CD8 cells lacked CD45RO, were positively enriched for CCR7, and omitted terminally differentiated effector memory CD45RA+ cells. The repertoire was sequenced with immunoSEQ multiplex PCR; TCRdb's copy has only in-frame clones and lacks some. The repertoire includes about 580,000 clones, more than 95% of them detected once, and less than 0.35% sits in the top ten. The CDR3 covers 15 residues. In germline, CDR1 is LGHNA, CDR2 YSLEER. Trimming took 4 bases from V and 3 from J; bases not matched to a gene: 5. Source material: naive CD8+ T cells sorted from blood. The chain has TRBV4-3 and TRBJ2-7; the match to TRBD2 covers 11 bases. The source of this sequence is a man in his thirties or forties in good health. CDR3 nucleotides: TGCGCCAGCAGCCCGGGACTAGCGGCTTACTACGAGCAGTACTTC. This encodes CASSPGLAAYYEQYF.